The 15 T cell receptor beta chains listed next were all sequenced from one sample in a study of vaccination and CD4 T cells after COVID-19. With the Oncomine TCR Beta short-read assay, DNA from cultured CD4+ T cells was sequenced. TCRdb independently ran MiXCR on the PCR reads; one entry per CDR3 protein. Of 15,000 or so distinct CDR3 sequences detected, about 40% appear once; the ten largest clones hold about 4%. No antigens are known for them. Noted treatment: roughly ten-day PBMC culture with coronavirus spike peptide pools or control peptides (ViraFEST assay). Input material: CD4+ T cells from blood, cultured in vitro. The receptors derive from a human donor who had recovered from COVID-19.

This clonotype was counted a few times. The rearrangement joins TRBV27 to TRBJ2-5; D unclear. The CDR3 loop spans 13 amino acids. Germline V gene lookup returns CDR1 MNHEY and CDR2 SMNVEV (reference sequence). Trimming cost V 4 bases and J 5 bases, with 11 bases left between them. The CDR3 sequence is CASSSKPGETQYF. The CDR3 region has the DNA TGTGCCAGCAGTTCCAAACCTGGGGAGACCCAGTACTTC.

The chain employs TRBV27 and TRBJ2-1, with D possibly being TRBD1 or TRBD2 (7 bases each). The CDR3 is 16 amino acids. Germline V gives CDR1 MNHEY, CDR2 SMNVEV (reference sequence). Trimming stripped 5 bases from V and 2 bases from J, with 16 bases between. This CDR3 reads CASSQGGWVTYNEQFF. In nucleotides, the CDR3 is TGTGCCAGCAGTCAGGGGGGGTGGGTAACCTACAATGAGCAGTTCTTC.

The chain couples TRBV7-9 to TRBJ2-3, with 9 nucleotides matching TRBD2. Per germline, CDR1 SEHNR and CDR2 FQNEAQ (reference sequence). This CDR3 contains 16 residues. V gave up 0 bases and J gave up 3 bases; unmatched junction bases: 4. This chain's CDR3 is CASSLALAGFTDTQYF. The CDR3 DNA follows: TGTGCCAGCAGCTTAGCGCTAGCGGGATTTACAGATACGCAGTATTTT.

The rearrangement uses TRBV20-1 and TRBJ2-3; either TRBD1 or TRBD2 may supply D (5 bases each). The CDR3 spans 16 residues. Trimming pared 1 base from V and 0 bases from J, leaving 14 bases between. Germline CDR1 reads DFQATT; CDR2 reads SNEGSKA (reference sequence). This CDR3 reads CSARGDLGGSTDTQYF. CDR3 DNA: TGCAGTGCTAGAGGGGACCTGGGCGGGAGCACAGATACGCAGTATTTT.

For this clonotype: At one end the junction does not follow the germline gene, possibly because of a read error. The V and J genes are TRBV6-2 or TRBV6-3 and TRBJ2-7; D possibly matches TRBD1 or TRBD2 (7 bases each). Germline V lookup: CDR1 MNHEY, CDR2 SVGEGT. This CDR3 spans 15 amino acids. CDR3 sequence: CTSRPQQGRVYEQYF. CDR3 in DNA: TGTACCAGCAGACCCCAACAGGGGAGGGTTTACGAGCAGTACTTC.

The rearrangement uses TRBV28 and TRBJ2-3; D unclear. V was cut by 5 bases and J by 0 bases, with 12 bases left in between. The length of the CDR3 is 15 residues. Germline V gives CDR1 MDHEN, CDR2 SYDVKM. The CDR3 region is CASSTTTTSTDTQYF. CDR3 bases: TGTGCCAGCAGTACTACTACCACTAGCACAGATACGCAGTATTTT.

This chain uses TRBV11-2 with TRBJ2-3; 8 bases match TRBD2. Germline trimming cut 0 bases from V and 2 bases from J; bases unmatched to any gene: 7. Germline V gene sequence: CDR1 SGHAT, CDR2 FQNNGV. This CDR3 spans 17 amino acids. The CDR3 sequence is CASSLDLSGGPTDTQYF. CDR3 in DNA: TGTGCCAGCAGCTTAGATCTTTCGGGAGGGCCCACAGATACGCAGTATTTT.

The rearrangement joins TRBV11-2 to TRBJ2-5; D is possibly TRBD1 (6 bases). The CDR3 runs to 13 residues. Per germline, CDR1 SGHAT and CDR2 FQNNGV. V lost 5 bases to trimming and J lost 1 base, with 8 bases between them. CDR3 in amino acids: CASSRTVQETQYF. The CDR3 coding sequence is TGTGCCAGCAGCCGGACAGTCCAAGAGACCCAGTACTTC.

CDR3 amino acids: CASSLVARTNTEAFF. In DNA, the CDR3 is TGTGCCAGCAGCTTAGTAGCCAGAACGAACACTGAAGCTTTCTTT. The chain links TRBV11-2 to TRBJ1-1; D is unresolved. Germline V gene sequence: CDR1 SGHAT, CDR2 FQNNGV. V lost 1 base, J lost 1 base, and 10 bases lay in between. This CDR3 spans 15 amino acids.

CDR3 residues: CASSLGGGETQYF. The CDR3, as DNA: TGTGCCAGCAGCTTAGGCGGGGGAGAGACCCAGTACTTC. The chain is built from TRBV7-2 and TRBJ2-5; 7 nucleotides align to TRBD2. Looked up from germline, CDR1 is SGHTA and CDR2 is FQGNSA. Trimming at V came to 1 base and at J to 4 bases, leaving 0 bases not matched to a gene. The CDR3 runs to 13 residues.

CDR3 sequence: CATSNGGNTGELFF. CDR3 sequence (DNA): TGTGCCACCTCGAACGGGGGGAACACCGGGGAGCTGTTTTTT. V usage is TRBV6-1 and J usage is TRBJ2-2, with a tentative D call TRBD2 (6 bases). The V gene lost 10 bases and the J gene lost 1 base, with 13 bases spanning the gap. CDR1 MNHNS and CDR2 SASEGT come from the germline V gene. This CDR3 comprises 14 residues.

V gene TRBV5-1 combines with J gene TRBJ1-5; D may be TRBD1 (5 bases). Germline assignment: CDR1 SGHRS and CDR2 YFSETQ. The V gene lost 0 bases and the J gene lost 2 bases, with 27 bases spanning the gap. CDR3 length equals 21 residues. The CDR3 nucleotides are TGCGCCAGCAGCTTGGTATTTCACTGTAGGCGAGGGGAAAAAGGCAATCAGCCCCAGCATTTT. It translates to CASSLVFHCRRGEKGNQPQHF.

This clonotype came up a few times. The rearrangement links TRBV27 to TRBJ1-2; D may be TRBD1 (6 bases). Germline V gene data show CDR1 as MNHEY and CDR2 as SMNVEV (reference sequence). This CDR3 is 15 amino acids long. The V gene lost 3 bases and the J gene lost 5 bases, with 16 bases spanning the gap. The CDR3, as DNA: TGTGCCAGCAGTTTCGGGTACAGACAGGTGTATGGCTACACCTTC. It is translated as CASSFGYRQVYGYTF.

This clonotype was picked up one time. The chain recombines TRBV12-3 or TRBV12-4 with TRBJ2-1; TRBD1 matches at 8 bases. V shed 3 bases, J shed 6 bases, and the junction held 7 bases outside the gene matches. The CDR3 totals 15 residues. The CDR3 spells CASSFKQGDGNEQFF. In nucleotides, the CDR3 is TGTGCCAGCAGTTTTAAACAGGGGGATGGCAATGAGCAGTTCTTC.

This clonotype was counted only a few times. The V call is TRBV24-1, the J call TRBJ1-2; D unclear. V dropped 6 bases and J dropped 4 bases, with 8 bases sitting between them. This CDR3 is 12 amino acids long. Germline V CDR1 and CDR2: KGHDR, SFDVKD. The CDR3 here is CATSLTGYGYTF. CDR3 nucleotide sequence: TGTGCCACCAGTCTGACGGGCTATGGCTACACCTTC.